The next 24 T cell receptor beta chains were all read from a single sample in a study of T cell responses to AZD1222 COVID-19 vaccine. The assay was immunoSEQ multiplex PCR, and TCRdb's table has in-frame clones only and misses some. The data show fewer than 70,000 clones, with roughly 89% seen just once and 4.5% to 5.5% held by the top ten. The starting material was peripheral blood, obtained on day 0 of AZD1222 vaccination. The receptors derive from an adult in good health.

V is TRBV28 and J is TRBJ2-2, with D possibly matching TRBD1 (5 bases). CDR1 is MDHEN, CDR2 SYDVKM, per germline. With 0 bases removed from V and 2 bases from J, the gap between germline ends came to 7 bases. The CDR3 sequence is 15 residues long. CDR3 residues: CASSLWQGNTGELFF. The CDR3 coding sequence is TGTGCCAGCAGTTTATGGCAGGGAAACACCGGGGAGCTGTTTTTT.

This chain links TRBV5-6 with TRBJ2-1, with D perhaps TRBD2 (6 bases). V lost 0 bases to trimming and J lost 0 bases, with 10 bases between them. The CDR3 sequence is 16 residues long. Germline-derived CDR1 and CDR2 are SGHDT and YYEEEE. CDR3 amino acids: CASSLDRGSSYNEQFF. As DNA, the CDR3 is TGTGCCAGCAGCTTGGACCGGGGGAGCTCCTACAATGAGCAGTTCTTC.

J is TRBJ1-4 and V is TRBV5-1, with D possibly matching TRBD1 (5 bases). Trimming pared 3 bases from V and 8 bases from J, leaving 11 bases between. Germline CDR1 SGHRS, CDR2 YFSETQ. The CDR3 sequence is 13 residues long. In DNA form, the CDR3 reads TGCGCCAGCAGCTGGCAGGGAGGCGAAAAACTGTTTTTT. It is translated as CASSWQGGEKLFF. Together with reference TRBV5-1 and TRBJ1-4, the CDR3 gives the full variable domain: KAGVTQTPRYLIKTRGQQVTLSCSPISGHRSVSWYQQTPGQGLQFLFEYFSETQRNKGNFPGRFSGRQFSNSRSEMNVSTLELGDSALYLCASSWQGGEKLFFGSGTQLSVL.

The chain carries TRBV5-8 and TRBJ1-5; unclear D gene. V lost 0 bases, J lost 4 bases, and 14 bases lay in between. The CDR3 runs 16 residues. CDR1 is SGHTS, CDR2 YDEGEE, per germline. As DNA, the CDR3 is TGTGCCAGCAGCTTGGCCCAAGGGATAAGGAATCAGCCCCAGCATTTT. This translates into CASSLAQGIRNQPQHF.

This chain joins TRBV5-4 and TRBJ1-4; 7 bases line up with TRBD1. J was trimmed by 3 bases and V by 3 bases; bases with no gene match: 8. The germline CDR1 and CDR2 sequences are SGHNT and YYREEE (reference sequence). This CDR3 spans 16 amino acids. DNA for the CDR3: TGTGCCAGCAGCTCAGGACTGGACAGGTCTAATGAAAAACTGTTTTTT. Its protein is CASSSGLDRSNEKLFF.

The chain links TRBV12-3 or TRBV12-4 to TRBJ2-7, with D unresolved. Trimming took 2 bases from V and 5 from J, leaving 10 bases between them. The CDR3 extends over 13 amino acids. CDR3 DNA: TGTGCCAGCAGTTTACAGTTGCGGAACGAGCAGTACTTC. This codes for CASSLQLRNEQYF.

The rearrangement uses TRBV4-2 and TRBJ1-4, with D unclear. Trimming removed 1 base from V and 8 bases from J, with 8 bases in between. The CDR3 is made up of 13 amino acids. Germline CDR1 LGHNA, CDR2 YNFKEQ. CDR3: CASSQGEGEKLFF. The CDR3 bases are TGTGCCAGCAGCCAAGGGGAAGGGGAAAAACTGTTTTTT.

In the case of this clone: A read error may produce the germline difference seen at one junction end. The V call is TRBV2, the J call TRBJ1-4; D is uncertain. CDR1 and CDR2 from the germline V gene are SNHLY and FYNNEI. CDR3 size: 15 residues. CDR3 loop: CASREDGALVEKLFF. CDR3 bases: TGTGCCAGCAGGGAAGACGGTGCTCTTGTTGAAAAACTGTTTTTT.

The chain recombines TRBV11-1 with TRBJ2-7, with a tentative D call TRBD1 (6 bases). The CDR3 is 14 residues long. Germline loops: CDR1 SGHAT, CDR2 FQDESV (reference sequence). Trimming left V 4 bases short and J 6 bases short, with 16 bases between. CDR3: CASSSYTGIGEQYF. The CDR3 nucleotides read TGTGCCAGCAGCTCGTATACAGGGATCGGCGAGCAGTACTTC.

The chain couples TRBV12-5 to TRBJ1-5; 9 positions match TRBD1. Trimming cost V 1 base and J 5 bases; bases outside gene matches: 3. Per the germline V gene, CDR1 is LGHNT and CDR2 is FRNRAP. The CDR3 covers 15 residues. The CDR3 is CASGLGTGEDQPQHF. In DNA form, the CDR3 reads TGTGCTAGTGGTTTGGGGACAGGGGAAGATCAGCCCCAGCATTTT.

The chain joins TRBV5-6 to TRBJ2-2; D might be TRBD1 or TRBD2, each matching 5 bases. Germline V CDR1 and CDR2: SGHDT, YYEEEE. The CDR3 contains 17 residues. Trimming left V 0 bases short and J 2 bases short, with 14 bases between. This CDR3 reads CASSLARLGDNTGELFF. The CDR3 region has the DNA TGTGCCAGCAGCTTGGCCCGTTTGGGGGATAACACCGGGGAGCTGTTTTTT.

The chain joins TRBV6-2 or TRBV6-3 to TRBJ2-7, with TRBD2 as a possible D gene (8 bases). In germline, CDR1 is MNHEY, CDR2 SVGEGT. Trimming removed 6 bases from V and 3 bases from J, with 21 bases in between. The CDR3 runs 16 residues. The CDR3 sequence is CASSPGAGGTSYEQYF. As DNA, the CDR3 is TGTGCCAGCAGCCCTGGGGCAGGGGGGACTAGCTACGAGCAGTACTTC.

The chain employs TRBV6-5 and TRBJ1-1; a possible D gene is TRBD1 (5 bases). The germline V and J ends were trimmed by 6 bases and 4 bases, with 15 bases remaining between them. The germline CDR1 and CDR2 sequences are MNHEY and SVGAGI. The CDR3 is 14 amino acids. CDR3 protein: CASSYRPGGTEAFF. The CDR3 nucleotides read TGTGCCAGCAGCTACAGGCCCGGGGGCACTGAAGCTTTCTTT.

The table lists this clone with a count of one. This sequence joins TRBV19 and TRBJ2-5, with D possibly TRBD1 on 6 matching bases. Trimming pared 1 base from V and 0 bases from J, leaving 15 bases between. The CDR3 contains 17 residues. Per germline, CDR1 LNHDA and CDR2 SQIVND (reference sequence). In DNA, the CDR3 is TGTGCCAGTAGTATAGCTGGAGCAGGGGCGGACCAAGAGACCCAGTACTTC. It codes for CASSIAGAGADQETQYF.

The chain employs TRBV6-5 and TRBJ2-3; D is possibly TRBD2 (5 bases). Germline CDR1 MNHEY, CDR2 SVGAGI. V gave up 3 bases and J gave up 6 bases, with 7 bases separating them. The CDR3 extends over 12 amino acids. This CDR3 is CASSYSGDTQYF. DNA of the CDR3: TGTGCCAGCAGTTATTCGGGGGATACGCAGTATTTT.

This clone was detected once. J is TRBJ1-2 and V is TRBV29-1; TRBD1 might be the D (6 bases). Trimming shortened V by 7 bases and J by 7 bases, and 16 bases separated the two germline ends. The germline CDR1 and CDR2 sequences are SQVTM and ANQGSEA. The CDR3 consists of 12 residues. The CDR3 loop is CSARGAQGGYTF. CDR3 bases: TGCAGCGCCCGGGGGGCTCAGGGTGGCTACACCTTC.

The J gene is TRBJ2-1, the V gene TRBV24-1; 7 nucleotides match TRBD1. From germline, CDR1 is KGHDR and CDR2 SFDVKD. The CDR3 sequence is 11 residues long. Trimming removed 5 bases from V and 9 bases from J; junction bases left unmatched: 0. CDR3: CATSAGGEQFF. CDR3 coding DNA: TGTGCCACCAGTGCAGGGGGTGAGCAGTTCTTC.

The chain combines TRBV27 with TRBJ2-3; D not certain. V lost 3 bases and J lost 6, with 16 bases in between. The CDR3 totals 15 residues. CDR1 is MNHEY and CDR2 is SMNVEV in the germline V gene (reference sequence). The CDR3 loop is CASSFDNLPGDTQYF. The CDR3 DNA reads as TGTGCCAGCAGTTTTGACAATCTCCCTGGGGATACGCAGTATTTT.

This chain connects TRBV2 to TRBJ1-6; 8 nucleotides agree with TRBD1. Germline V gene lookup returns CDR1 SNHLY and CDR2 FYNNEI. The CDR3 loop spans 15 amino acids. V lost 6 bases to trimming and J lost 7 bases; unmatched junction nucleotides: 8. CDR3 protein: CASSSMGQVNSPLHF. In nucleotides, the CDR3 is TGTGCCAGCAGCTCGATGGGACAGGTGAATTCACCCCTCCACTTT.

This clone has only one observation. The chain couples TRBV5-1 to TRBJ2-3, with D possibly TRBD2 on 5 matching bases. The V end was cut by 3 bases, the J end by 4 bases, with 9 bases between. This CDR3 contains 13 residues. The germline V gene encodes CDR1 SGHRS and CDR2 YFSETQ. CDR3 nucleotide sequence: TGCGCCAGCAGCTCGGTCGGGGCAGATACGCAGTATTTT. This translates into CASSSVGADTQYF.

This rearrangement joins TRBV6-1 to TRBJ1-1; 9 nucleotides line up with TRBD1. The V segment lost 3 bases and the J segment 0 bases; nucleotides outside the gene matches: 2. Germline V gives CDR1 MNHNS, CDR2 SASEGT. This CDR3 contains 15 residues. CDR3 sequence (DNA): TGTGCCAGCAGTGAGCGACAGGGGGTGAACACTGAAGCTTTCTTT. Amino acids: CASSERQGVNTEAFF.

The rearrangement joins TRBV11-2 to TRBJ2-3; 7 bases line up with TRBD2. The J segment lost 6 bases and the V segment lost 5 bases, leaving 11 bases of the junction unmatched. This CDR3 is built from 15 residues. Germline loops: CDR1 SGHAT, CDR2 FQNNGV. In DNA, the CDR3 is TGTGCCAGCAGCGAGGCCCGGGGAGGGAAGGATACGCAGTATTTT. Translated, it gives CASSEARGGKDTQYF.

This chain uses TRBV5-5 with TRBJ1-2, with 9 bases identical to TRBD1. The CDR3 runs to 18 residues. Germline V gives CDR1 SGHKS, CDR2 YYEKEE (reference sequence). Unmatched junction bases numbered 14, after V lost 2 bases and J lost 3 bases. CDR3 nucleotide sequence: TGTGCCAGCAGCTTAAGTCTCGGGAACAGGGGGCGCGACTATGGCTACACCTTC. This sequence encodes CASSLSLGNRGRDYGYTF.

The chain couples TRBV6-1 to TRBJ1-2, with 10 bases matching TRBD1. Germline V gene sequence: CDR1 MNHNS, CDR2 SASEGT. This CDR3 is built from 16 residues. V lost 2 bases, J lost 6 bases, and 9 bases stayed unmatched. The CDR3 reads CASSERGDRGYDGYTF. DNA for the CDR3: TGTGCCAGCAGTGAAAGGGGGGACAGGGGATACGATGGCTACACCTTC.